This passage covers 26 T cell receptor beta chains from one sample sequenced in a study of neurological immune-mediated disorders. TCRdb re-derived calls from the 5' RACE reads in MiXCR, one entry per CDR3 protein. The data show 59,000 or so distinct CDR3 sequences, roughly 13% seen once. The material sequenced was PBMCs. These receptors originate from a woman aged 55-69 years with HTLV-1-associated myelopathy (HAM/TSP).

This clonotype was seen at least ten times. The genes are TRBV18 and TRBJ2-7, with D perhaps being TRBD1 or TRBD2 (5 bases each). CDR3 length: 12 residues. Germline lookup yields CDR1 KGHSH and CDR2 LQKENI. Trimming cost V 6 bases and J 4 bases, with 10 bases left between them. CDR3 amino acids: CASSGQRYEQYF. The CDR3 nucleotides read TGTGCCAGCTCGGGGCAGCGGTACGAGCAGTACTTC.

This clonotype was found many times. The rearrangement joins TRBV5-1 to TRBJ1-6; possibly TRBD1 for D (5 bases). Germline values: CDR1 SGHRS, CDR2 YFSETQ. The CDR3 has 15 residues. The V end lost 1 base, the J end lost 5 bases, and 10 bases lay between the germline ends. The CDR3 bases are TGCGCCAGCAGCTTGTTTCAGGGAAATAATTCACCCCTCCACTTT. Translating it yields CASSLFQGNNSPLHF.

The table lists this clonotype with many counts. The gene calls are TRBV10-3 and TRBJ2-1; no definite D call. Germline loops: CDR1 ENHRY, CDR2 SYGVKD. V lost 3 bases and J lost 4, with 13 bases in between. The CDR3 sequence is 15 residues long. CDR3 in DNA: TGTGCCATCAGTGATCCGGGCATCCCTTACAATGAGCAGTTCTTC. Translating it yields CAISDPGIPYNEQFF.

This clonotype came up many times. The V and J genes are TRBV2 and TRBJ2-1, with 7 bases fitting TRBD1. CDR3 length: 15 residues. Germline CDR1 and CDR2: SNHLY and FYNNEI. V lost 6 bases to trimming and J lost 0 bases; unmatched junction nucleotides: 5. The CDR3 nucleotides read TGTGCCAGCAGGCCCCAGGGGGTCTCCTACAATGAGCAGTTCTTC. It codes for CASRPQGVSYNEQFF.

This clonotype was seen a few times. Possible read error: a much larger clone is one base away. The CDR3 loop reads CASSPQQRGGETQYF. The CDR3 DNA reads TGTGCTAGCAGCCCCCAACAACGGGGCGGGGAGACCCAGTACTTC. The rearrangement joins TRBV7-7 to TRBJ2-5; D could derive from TRBD1 or TRBD2 (5 bases each). This CDR3 contains 15 residues. CDR1 and CDR2 from the germline V gene are SSHAT and FNYEAQ (reference sequence).

This clonotype appeared many times. This rearrangement joins TRBV5-6 to TRBJ1-2, with D unclear. V lost 4 bases to trimming and J lost 8 bases, with 15 bases between them. Germline V lookup: CDR1 SGHDT, CDR2 YYEEEE. The CDR3 has 13 residues. The CDR3 is CASSLPKGGGYTF. CDR3 nucleotides: TGTGCCAGCAGCCTACCGAAGGGAGGCGGCTACACCTTC. Variable domain in full (rest from reference TRBV5-6 and TRBJ1-2): DAGVTQSPTHLIKTRGQQVTLRCSPKSGHDTVSWYQQALGQGPQFIFQYYEEEERQRGNFPDRFSGHQFPNYSSELNVNALLLGDSALYLCASSLPKGGGYTFGSGTRLTVV.

This clonotype was seen repeatedly, ten times or more. The CDR3 region is CASSLRGGPYEQYF. Here the CDR3 DNA reads TGTGCCAGCAGCTTACGCGGGGGGCCCTACGAGCAGTACTTC. The chain carries TRBV11-2 and TRBJ2-7; TRBD2 aligns across 8 bases. The length of the CDR3 is 14 residues. Germline V lookup: CDR1 SGHAT, CDR2 FQNNGV. Germline trimming cut 2 bases from V and 2 bases from J; bases unmatched to any gene: 2.

In this sample, this clonotype turned up many times. V is TRBV5-4 and J is TRBJ2-4; D might be TRBD2 (6 bases). The length of the CDR3 is 14 residues. In germline, CDR1 is SGHNT, CDR2 YYREEE (reference sequence). The germline V and J ends were trimmed by 0 bases and 8 bases, with 12 bases remaining between them. The CDR3 loop is CASSLAGGRDIQYF. The CDR3 region has the DNA TGTGCCAGCAGCTTGGCCGGGGGAAGGGACATTCAGTACTTC.

This clonotype has ten or more counts. The chain has TRBV7-9 and TRBJ2-6; the match to TRBD1 covers 8 bases. Per germline, CDR1 SEHNR and CDR2 FQNEAQ (reference sequence). CDR3 size: 20 residues. The V segment lost 3 bases and the J segment 2 bases; nucleotides outside the gene matches: 15. CDR3: CASSFITRGLRRAGANVLTF. CDR3 DNA sequence: TGTGCCAGCAGCTTCATCACCAGGGGGCTGAGACGCGCTGGGGCCAACGTCCTGACTTTC.

This clonotype occurred many times. The genes are TRBV6-5 and TRBJ1-1; D is unclear. Germline CDR1 reads MNHEY; CDR2 reads SVGAGI. V lost 11 bases and J lost 8, with 24 bases in between. This CDR3 contains 14 residues. The CDR3 spells CASASWAKGPEAFF. The CDR3, as DNA: TGTGCCTCCGCGAGCTGGGCCAAAGGTCCAGAAGCTTTCTTT.

This clonotype occurred many times. The V call is TRBV5-1, the J call TRBJ2-1; a possible D gene is TRBD1 (6 bases). The CDR3 contains 17 residues. V was trimmed by 4 bases and J by 4 bases, leaving 21 bases between them. CDR1 is SGHRS, CDR2 YFSETQ, per germline. The CDR3 here is CASSTNSGVRGYNEQFF. The CDR3 DNA reads TGCGCCAGCAGCACAAACAGCGGAGTGAGGGGGTACAATGAGCAGTTCTTC.

This clonotype was recorded many times. The chain couples TRBV11-2 to TRBJ2-7; no firm D call. The CDR3 has 13 amino acids. Germline V gene data show CDR1 as SGHAT and CDR2 as FQNNGV. Trimming shortened V by 6 bases and J by 3 bases, and 12 bases separated the two germline ends. CDR3 DNA: TGTGCCAGCAGGCATATCGCCTACTACGAGCAGTACTTC. It translates to CASRHIAYYEQYF.

As regards this clonotype: A much larger clone lies one base from this, so it may be a read error. The genes are TRBV11-2 and TRBJ2-2, with D perhaps TRBD1 (5 bases). The CDR3 runs to 16 residues. Trimming shortened V by 4 bases and J by 2 bases, and 14 bases separated the two germline ends. Germline V gene data show CDR1 as SGHAT and CDR2 as FQNNGV. CDR3: CASSYPEGENTGELFF. CDR3 in DNA: TGTGCCAGCAGCTACCCCGAAGGGGAAAACACCGGGGAGCTGTTTTTT.

This clonotype was observed many times. The chain's CDR3 is CASTPREKSPLHF. DNA for the CDR3: TGTGCCAGCACTCCGAGGGAAAAATCACCCCTCCACTTT. The chain carries TRBV6-6 and TRBJ1-6; no firm D call. Germline CDR1 and CDR2: MNHNY and SVGAGI (reference sequence). Between the trimmed V and J ends, which lost 7 bases and 10 bases, there was a span of 14 bases. This CDR3 comprises 13 residues.

This clonotype was found many times. The chain carries TRBV4-2 and TRBJ2-3; D call uncertain. Germline V gene data show CDR1 as LGHNA and CDR2 as YNFKEQ. Trimming stripped 4 bases from V and 3 bases from J, with 5 bases between. The CDR3 sequence is 12 residues long. CDR3 DNA sequence: TGTGCCAGCAGCCTGCAAACAGATACGCAGTATTTT. This translates into CASSLQTDTQYF.

This clonotype was seen ten or more times. The rearrangement links TRBV7-9 to TRBJ2-2; weak D call: TRBD2 (6 bases). The CDR3 has 17 residues. Germline CDR1 reads SEHNR; CDR2 reads FQNEAQ (reference sequence). V lost 7 bases and J lost 3, with 21 bases in between. This chain's CDR3 is CASIFGTLGGDTGELFF. CDR3 nucleotides: TGTGCCAGCATTTTTGGGACCCTAGGAGGGGACACCGGGGAGCTGTTTTTT.

A word on this clonotype: With a much larger clone just one base away, this may be a read error. The chain recombines TRBV4-1 with TRBJ2-7; D gene unclear. CDR3 length: 15 residues. The V end lost 1 base, the J end lost 5 bases, and 15 bases lay between the germline ends. Germline CDR1 MGHRA, CDR2 YSYEKL. The CDR3 bases are TGCGCCAGCAGCCAAGGCTCAACCGAGTCCAACGAGCAGTACTTC. Encoded protein: CASSQGSTESNEQYF.

This clonotype has a count of ten or more. This chain uses TRBV6-5 with TRBJ2-3, with no clear D. The CDR3 length is 15 residues. Germline loops: CDR1 MNHEY, CDR2 SVGAGI. V was clipped by 5 bases and J by 1 base, with 13 bases between them. CDR3 nucleotides: TGTGCCAGCAGTCCGCGGCGGCTGGGCACAGATACGCAGTATTTT. It codes for CASSPRRLGTDTQYF.

By its share, this clonotype is medium-sized. The chain recombines TRBV5-1 with TRBJ2-5; D is perhaps TRBD2 (6 bases). This CDR3 has 12 amino acids. Trimming stripped 4 bases from V and 8 bases from J, with 12 bases between. CDR1 SGHRS and CDR2 YFSETQ come from the germline V gene. The CDR3 region is CASSGMGLTQYF. In DNA, the CDR3 is TGCGCCAGCAGCGGGATGGGACTCACCCAGTACTTC. The full variable domain, completed using reference TRBV5-1 and TRBJ2-5, is KAGVTQTPRYLIKTRGQQVTLSCSPISGHRSVSWYQQTPGQGLQFLFEYFSETQRNKGNFPGRFSGRQFSNSRSEMNVSTLELGDSALYLCASSGMGLTQYFGPGTRLLVL.

On this clonotype itself: Just one base apart from a much larger clone, this may be a read error. The chain couples TRBV6-6 to TRBJ2-1, with a tentative D call TRBD1 (6 bases). The CDR3 runs to 15 residues. Germline V CDR1 and CDR2: MNHNY, SVGAGI (reference sequence). The CDR3 DNA reads as TGTGCCAGAAGTTACTCGGGACACATAAACAATGAGCAGTTCTTC. It yields the protein CARSYSGHINNEQFF.

This clonotype was recorded at least ten times. The chain carries TRBV6-5 and TRBJ2-1; the match to TRBD2 covers 8 bases. J lost 3 bases, V lost 0 bases, and 4 bases had no gene match. This CDR3 is built from 16 residues. Germline CDR1 is MNHEY and CDR2 is SVGAGI. This CDR3 reads CASSYSSGMNYNEQFF. CDR3 nucleotide sequence: TGTGCCAGCAGTTACTCTAGCGGGATGAACTACAATGAGCAGTTCTTC.

This clonotype appeared many times. The genes are TRBV5-1 and TRBJ2-1; D is uncertain. The CDR3 has 13 amino acids. The germline V gene encodes CDR1 SGHRS and CDR2 YFSETQ. The V gene lost 7 bases and the J gene lost 4 bases, with 12 bases spanning the gap. The CDR3 region has the DNA TGCGCCAGCTCAGACGCCACTTACAATGAGCAGTTCTTC. Its translation is CASSDATYNEQFF.

This clonotype was detected ten times or more. This chain joins TRBV5-1 and TRBJ2-1; D might be TRBD2 (5 bases). The CDR3 has 15 residues. Germline V CDR1 and CDR2: SGHRS, YFSETQ. Trimming took off 4 bases at V and 9 bases at J, with 20 bases between the two ends. The CDR3 coding sequence is TGCGCCAGCAGCGTCGGGCTTCGGACTTCGATTGAGCAGTTCTTC. Its protein product is CASSVGLRTSIEQFF.

There are many counts of this clonotype. J is TRBJ2-7 and V is TRBV3-1; D possibly corresponds to TRBD2 (7 bases). V shed 6 bases and J shed 5 bases, with 11 bases lying between them. The germline V gene encodes CDR1 LGHDT and CDR2 YNNKEL (reference sequence). The CDR3 is made up of 12 amino acids. The CDR3 region is CASRTGGDEQYF. The CDR3 DNA follows: TGTGCCAGCAGAACGGGGGGCGACGAGCAGTACTTC.

In this sample, this clonotype turned up many times. V and J are TRBV20-1 and TRBJ2-3; 8 nucleotides align to TRBD1. Germline assignment: CDR1 DFQATT and CDR2 SNEGSKA (reference sequence). J lost 3 bases, V lost 0 bases, and 8 bases had no gene match. CDR3 length: 16 amino acids. The CDR3 DNA reads TGCAGTGCTAGAGATCCCCGGCAGGGGGCGACAGATACGCAGTATTTT. This gives the protein CSARDPRQGATDTQYF.

This clonotype showed up many times. The chain couples TRBV6-2 or TRBV6-3 to TRBJ2-3; TRBD2 might be the D (5 bases). V lost 4 bases, J lost 2 bases, and 13 bases lay in between. This CDR3 spans 15 amino acids. Germline V gives CDR1 MNHEY, CDR2 SVGEGT. The CDR3 loop reads CASSFSSGYTDTQYF. The CDR3 nucleotides are TGTGCCAGCAGTTTCTCCAGCGGCTACACAGATACGCAGTATTTT.